The sequence of this T cell receptor beta chain was determined in a study of T cell changes during pregnancy in multiple sclerosis. Clones were sequenced by immunoSEQ multiplex PCR, and TCRdb holds only the in-frame ones, with some missing. Of about 40,000 clones in the sample, around 90% were seen once. The CDR3 contains 12 residues. This specimen was peripheral blood, taken in the first trimester of pregnancy. This TCR was sampled from a female donor in good health, enrolled as a control in a pregnancy study. The gene calls are TRBV21-1 and TRBJ1-1. TRBV21-1 is assigned pseudogene status. CDR3 in amino acids: CASRRQDSGAFF. The CDR3 DNA is TGTGCCAGCCGGAGGCAGGACTCTGGGGCTTTCTTT.